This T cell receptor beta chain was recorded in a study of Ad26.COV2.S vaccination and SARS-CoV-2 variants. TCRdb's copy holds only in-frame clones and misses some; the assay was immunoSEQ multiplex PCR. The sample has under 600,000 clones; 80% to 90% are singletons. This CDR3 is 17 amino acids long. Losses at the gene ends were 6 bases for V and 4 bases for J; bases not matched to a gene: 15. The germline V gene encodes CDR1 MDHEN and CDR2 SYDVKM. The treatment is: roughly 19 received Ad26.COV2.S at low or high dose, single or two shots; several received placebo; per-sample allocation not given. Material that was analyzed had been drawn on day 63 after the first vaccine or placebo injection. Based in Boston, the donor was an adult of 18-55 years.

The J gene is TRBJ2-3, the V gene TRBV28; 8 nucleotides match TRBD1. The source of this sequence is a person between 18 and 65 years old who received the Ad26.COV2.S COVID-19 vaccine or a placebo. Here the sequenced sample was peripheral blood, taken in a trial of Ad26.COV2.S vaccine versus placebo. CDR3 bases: TGTGCCAGCAGCCTAACCCGACAGGGGACGGGGGCAGATACGCAGTATTTT. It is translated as CASSLTRQGTGADTQYF.